This T cell receptor beta chain comes out of a study of shared clonotypes between healthy human individuals (dated by TCRdb to between 2020 and 2021). Background on the whole study: The cohort comprised two women and a few men aged 18 to 49 years. Per donor, three plates each were used for CD4 naive and CD4 memory, two for CD8 naive, and one for CD8 memory. Blood TCR repertoires of about 5 healthy adults were deeply sequenced to estimate repertoire size and the extent of clonotype sharing between individuals. Different laboratories and diverse techniques were used to prepare libraries and sequence TCR repertoires, to increase sequencing depth and limit assay-specific biases. Per donor, leukapheresis produced somewhere between about 0.94 and 9 billion PBMCs.

Regarding this clone: The clone's antigen remains unknown. No clone much larger than this one lies a single base away; base qualities are absent.

What the authors observed across the whole study: Because the study included only a small number of donors, the genetic and exposure-history diversity represented was limited. Based on pairwise subsampling, the degree of clonotype sharing among donors was expected to be affected by sequencing depth. Compared with non-shared clonotypes, clonotypes shared by all four sorted-subset donors had higher generation probabilities. Even with the large sequencing depth, rarefaction of the sorted-subset datasets indicated that sequencing was incomplete. Sharing across a few donors was observed for about 4.8% of naive CD4, around 3.5% of naive CD8, 2% to 2.5% of memory CD4, and around 0.42% of memory CD8 clonotypes. Only blood was sampled, and tissue TCR repertoires likely differ from those in blood. Estimated clonotype richness was generally larger for naive than for memory subsets.

The germline V gene (reference sequence) gives CDR1 as MNHEY and CDR2 as SMNVEV. From cysteine to phenylalanine, the CDR3 is 16 amino acids long. Only CDR3 DNA remains: 48 bases, in frame from the first base. V is pruned by 2 bases and J by 5 bases, leaving 11 bases of the junction without a gene match. The donors were healthy, HIV-negative adults with no recently reported acute infections or vaccinations. Every donor was a Caucasian adult residing in Nashville, Tennessee, USA. CD4+ T cells were enriched by magnetic negative selection; naive cells were then positively selected on CD45RA, and the negative fraction formed the memory subset. After blood collection by leukapheresis, PBMCs were isolated using Ficoll-Histopaque density gradient centrifugation and then cryopreserved in the vapor phase of liquid nitrogen. Purity and quantity of every magnetically sorted T cell population were checked by analytical flow cytometry. Genomic DNA was isolated from every sorted fraction and measured by UV absorbance on a Nanodrop 2000c.

Using the deep immunoSEQ assay, TCR CDR3 regions were amplified from genomic DNA by multiplex PCR. Extracted genomic DNA from each cell subset was spread evenly across all wells of several immunoSEQ 96-well plates, with each plate serving as a replicate. For sorted subsets, 200 to 250 ng of genomic DNA, equivalent to roughly 33,000 T cell genomes, went into each replicate PCR. Purified libraries were measured with a Qubit 3.0 fluorometer, size-checked on a Bioanalyzer 2100, and measured again with the KAPA Library Quantification kit. A separate single-read 150-cycle Illumina NextSeq 550 flow cell was used to sequence each immunoSEQ 96-well plate. Processing in the source paper ran as follows. The immunoSEQ output contained only junctional sequences without quality scores, so filtering could not match that applied to full-length reads. Sequences were annotated with PyIR, a Python wrapper for IgBLAST v1.9, and V/J genes and CDR3 were assigned using IMGT germline references. Any read was removed if the V/J assignment was weak (E-value above 1e-6), the CDR3 was missing, or the read contained stop codons, out-of-frame junctions, or ambiguous translated residues. A V3J clonotype was defined by an identical inferred V gene, J gene, and CDR3 amino acid sequence. Percentage overlap between repertoires was calculated by dividing the number of shared unique clonotypes by the size of the smaller repertoire. Richness of each repertoire was evaluated using RTK rarefaction, the Chao1 estimator, and Recon v2.1 estimates of unobserved clonotypes. Generation probabilities were computed with OLGA for all TCRbeta clonotypes obtained by the gDNA method from several donors. TCRdb provides this immuneACCESS table in a form limited to in-frame rearrangements. Some clones are lacking; in checked studies, under half of them reflect an unresolved V gene, and why the rest are absent is not known. Clonal size and the V and J genes are those of that table, whereas D and trimming came from the DNA. The sample has about 1 million clones on record, roughly 80% of them singletons. Of the sample, less than 1.5% is held by the ten largest clones.

The TCR sequence derives from a young man in good health. The V gene is TRBV27 and the J gene is TRBJ2-7, with 8 bases in between that match TRBD2. The source material was memory CD4+ T cells sorted from blood. The sample's cell subset or site label, decoded: CD45RA-negative fraction. The DNA sequence is TGTGCCAGCAGTTTAAGGTTGGGTAGCGGGATTCACGAGCAGTACTTC. It encodes CASSLRLGSGIHEQYF.